These T cell receptor beta chains were read from a single sample in a study of blood T cell repertoires in COVID-19. Sequenced by immunoSEQ multiplex PCR; TCRdb stores in-frame clones only, minus some. The data contain around 300,000 clones, 65% to 85% of them singletons. The sequenced sample was peripheral blood. Every receptor here comes from a young man with active or convalescent COVID-19. Both conserved end residues are part of each CDR3. Fields, in order: V gene, D gene, J gene, clone size, CDR3 protein, CDR3 DNA. D genes are given only for firm matches. For some rows the clone size is stated as once, few or many, or as a class when expanded; others skip it.

v_call: TRBV7-9
d_call: .
j_call: TRBJ2-2
clone_size: .
cdr3_aa: CASSPTWGFNTGELFF
cdr3_nt: TGTGCCAGCAGCCCCACCTGGGGCTTTAACACCGGGGAGCTGTTTTTT

v_call: TRBV16
d_call: .
j_call: TRBJ1-3
clone_size: .
cdr3_aa: CASSQSHPGSGGNTIYF
cdr3_nt: TGTGCCAGCAGCCAATCCCACCCGGGGTCGGGTGGAAACACCATATATTTT

v_call: TRBV27
d_call: TRBD2
j_call: TRBJ2-5
clone_size: .
cdr3_aa: CASGVREGTQYF
cdr3_nt: TGTGCCAGCGGGGTACGGGAGGGGACCCAGTACTTC

v_call: TRBV7-2
d_call: .
j_call: TRBJ2-1
clone_size: .
cdr3_aa: CASSSPRDWNEQFF
cdr3_nt: TGTGCCAGCAGCAGCCCACGGGACTGGAATGAGCAGTTCTTC

v_call: TRBV7-8
d_call: .
j_call: TRBJ1-1
clone_size: .
cdr3_aa: CASSPRGATEAFF
cdr3_nt: TGTGCCAGCAGCCCCCGAGGAGCCACTGAAGCTTTCTTT

v_call: TRBV6-5
d_call: .
j_call: TRBJ1-2
clone_size: .
cdr3_aa: CASSYGRATSLTF
cdr3_nt: TGTGCCAGCAGTTACGGCAGGGCCACCTCCCTGACCTTC

v_call: TRBV10-3
d_call: TRBD2
j_call: TRBJ2-1
clone_size: .
cdr3_aa: CAISEPTSGRGSYNEQFF
cdr3_nt: TGTGCCATCAGTGAGCCTACTAGCGGGAGAGGATCCTACAATGAGCAGTTCTTC

v_call: TRBV19
d_call: TRBD2
j_call: TRBJ2-7
clone_size: .
cdr3_aa: CASSILAGYEQYF
cdr3_nt: TGTGCCAGTAGTATCCTAGCGGGGTACGAGCAGTACTTC

v_call: TRBV7-2
d_call: TRBD1
j_call: TRBJ1-1
clone_size: .
cdr3_aa: CASSKKGAWGAFF
cdr3_nt: TGTGCCAGCAGCAAGAAGGGGGCTTGGGGAGCTTTCTTT

v_call: TRBV5-4
d_call: .
j_call: TRBJ1-5
clone_size: once
cdr3_aa: CASSIQSSNQPQHF
cdr3_nt: TGTGCCAGCAGCATACAGAGCTCTAATCAGCCCCAGCATTTT

v_call: TRBV10-3
d_call: .
j_call: TRBJ1-1
clone_size: few
cdr3_aa: CAISEGHEAFF
cdr3_nt: TGTGCCATCAGTGAGGGGCATGAAGCTTTCTTT

v_call: TRBV15
d_call: TRBD2
j_call: TRBJ2-1
clone_size: .
cdr3_aa: CATSRERTSGNEQFF
cdr3_nt: TGTGCCACCAGCAGAGAAAGGACTAGCGGCAATGAGCAGTTCTTC

v_call: TRBV30
d_call: TRBD1
j_call: TRBJ1-1
clone_size: .
cdr3_aa: CAWSGGQGAFGIMNTEAFF
cdr3_nt: TGTGCCTGGAGTGGTGGGCAGGGGGCTTTCGGGATCATGAACACTGAAGCTTTCTTT

v_call: TRBV27
d_call: TRBD1
j_call: TRBJ1-2
clone_size: .
cdr3_aa: CASRPRGRAGYGYTF
cdr3_nt: TGTGCCAGCAGACCTAGGGGGCGCGCGGGCTATGGCTACACCTTC

v_call: TRBV19
d_call: .
j_call: TRBJ1-1
clone_size: .
cdr3_aa: CASTSSTGWDTEAFF
cdr3_nt: TGTGCCAGTACCTCTTCGACAGGATGGGACACTGAAGCTTTCTTT

v_call: TRBV5-1
d_call: TRBD2
j_call: TRBJ2-7
clone_size: .
cdr3_aa: CASSLGLAGDEQYF
cdr3_nt: TGCGCCAGCAGCTTGGGGCTAGCGGGAGACGAGCAGTACTTC

v_call: TRBV5-1
d_call: TRBD2
j_call: TRBJ2-7
clone_size: .
cdr3_aa: CASSFGSGTDYEQYF
cdr3_nt: TGCGCCAGCAGCTTTGGTAGCGGGACTGACTACGAGCAGTACTTC

v_call: TRBV6-2/TRBV6-3
d_call: TRBD2
j_call: TRBJ2-3
clone_size: .
cdr3_aa: CASSSPFLAGWTDTQYF
cdr3_nt: TGTGCCAGCAGTTCCCCCTTCCTAGCGGGATGGACAGATACGCAGTATTTT

v_call: TRBV9
d_call: .
j_call: TRBJ2-5
clone_size: few
cdr3_aa: CASSVEGRLGRQETQYF
cdr3_nt: TGTGCCAGCAGCGTAGAGGGCAGGTTGGGGAGGCAAGAGACCCAGTACTTC

v_call: TRBV10-3
d_call: .
j_call: TRBJ2-7
clone_size: .
cdr3_aa: CAISEPEEGWVYEQYF
cdr3_nt: TGTGCCATCAGTGAGCCGGAAGAGGGATGGGTCTACGAGCAGTACTTC

v_call: TRBV3-1/TRBV3-2
d_call: TRBD1
j_call: TRBJ2-3
clone_size: .
cdr3_aa: CASSQRQGITDTQYF
cdr3_nt: TGTGCCAGCAGCCAAAGACAGGGGATCACAGATACGCAGTATTTT

v_call: TRBV7-9
d_call: TRBD1
j_call: TRBJ1-3
clone_size: .
cdr3_aa: CASSSDRDSGNTIYF
cdr3_nt: TGTGCCAGCAGCTCGGACAGGGACTCTGGAAACACCATATATTTT